This T cell receptor (beta chain) was retrieved from a study of blood T cell repertoires in COVID-19. About the study: Both acute and convalescent COVID-19 samples were obtained from the United States, Italy and Spain.

Generated by immunoSEQ multiplex PCR, the TCRdb table keeps only in-frame clones and is missing some. The sample contains hundreds of thousands of clones, 85% to 90% of which appear only once. One Seattle source followed patients from active infection through their disease course. V was trimmed by 1 base and J by 1 base, leaving 9 bases between them. CDR1 is SGHDN, CDR2 FVKESK, per germline. The CDR3 length is 15 residues. This chain links TRBV14 with TRBJ2-3; perhaps TRBD2 as D (5 bases). What was sequenced was peripheral blood. This TCR was recovered from a woman aged 50 to 60 with COVID-19, enrolled during active disease. CDR3 nucleotide sequence: TGTGCCAGCAGCCAAGGAGCGGTGCGCACAGATACGCAGTATTTT. It specifies CASSQGAVRTDTQYF.